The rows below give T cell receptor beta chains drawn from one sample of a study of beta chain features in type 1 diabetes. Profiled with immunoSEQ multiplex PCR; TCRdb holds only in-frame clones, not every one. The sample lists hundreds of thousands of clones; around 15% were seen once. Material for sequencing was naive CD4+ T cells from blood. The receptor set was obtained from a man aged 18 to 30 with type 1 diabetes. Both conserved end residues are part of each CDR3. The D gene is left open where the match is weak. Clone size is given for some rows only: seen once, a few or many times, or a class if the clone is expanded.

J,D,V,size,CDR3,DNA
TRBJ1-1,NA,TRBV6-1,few,CASRAGAMNTEAFF,TGTGCCAGCAGAGCGGGAGCAATGAACACTGAAGCTTTCTTT
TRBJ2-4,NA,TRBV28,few,CASSLPPGGGSHIQYF,TGTGCCAGCAGTTTACCCCCCGGTGGGGGATCGCACATTCAGTACTTC
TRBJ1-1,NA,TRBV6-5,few,CASSPRQPTNTEAFF,TGTGCCAGCAGCCCGAGACAGCCAACGAACACTGAAGCTTTCTTT
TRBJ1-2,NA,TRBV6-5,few,CASSSVPGSYGYTF,TGTGCCAGCAGTTCCGTCCCAGGGAGCTATGGCTACACCTTC
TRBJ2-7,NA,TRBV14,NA,CASSHGHHEQYF,TGTGCCAGCAGCCATGGGCACCACGAGCAGTACTTC
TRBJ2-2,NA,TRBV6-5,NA,CASSWARTGELFF,TGTGCCAGCAGTTGGGCTCGGACCGGGGAGCTGTTTTTT
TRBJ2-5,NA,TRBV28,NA,CASIGGTVQETQYF,TGTGCCAGCATAGGCGGAACGGTGCAAGAGACCCAGTACTTC
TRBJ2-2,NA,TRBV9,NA,CASSVGGAAALGSGELFF,TGTGCCAGCAGCGTAGGGGGAGCGGCGGCCCTCGGAAGCGGGGAGCTGTTTTTT
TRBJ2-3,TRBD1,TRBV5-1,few,CASSVNRDRAPTDTQYF,TGCGCCAGCAGCGTAAACCGGGACAGGGCACCCACAGATACGCAGTATTTT
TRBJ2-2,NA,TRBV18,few,CASSLIGLRDHTGELFF,TGTGCCAGCTCACTGATCGGCTTGAGGGACCACACCGGGGAGCTGTTTTTT
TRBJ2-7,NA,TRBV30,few,CACTPGWVAEQYF,TGTGCCTGTACCCCCGGGTGGGTCGCCGAGCAGTACTTC
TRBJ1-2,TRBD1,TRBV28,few,CASALDREIGYTF,TGTGCCAGCGCGCTGGACAGGGAAATTGGCTACACCTTC
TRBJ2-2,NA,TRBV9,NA,CASSRQVNTGELFF,TGTGCCAGCAGCCGACAGGTTAACACCGGGGAGCTGTTTTTT
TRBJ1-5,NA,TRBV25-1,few,CASSDAGKGNQPQHF,TGTGCCAGCAGTGACGCGGGGAAAGGCAATCAGCCCCAGCATTTT
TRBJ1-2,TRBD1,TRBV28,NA,CASSPGTGIGYTF,TGTGCCAGCAGTCCCGGGACAGGGATAGGCTACACCTTC
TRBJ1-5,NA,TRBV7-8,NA,CASSARAEYSNQPQHF,TGTGCCAGCAGCGCCAGGGCAGAATATAGCAATCAGCCCCAGCATTTT
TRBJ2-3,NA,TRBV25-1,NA,CASSEAQSTDTQYF,TGTGCCAGCAGTGAGGCCCAGAGCACAGATACGCAGTATTTT
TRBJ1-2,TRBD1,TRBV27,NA,CASRRDSPNYGYTF,TGTGCCAGCAGACGGGACAGCCCTAACTATGGCTACACCTTC
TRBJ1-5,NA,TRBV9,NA,CASSTSGSNRSSNQPQHF,TGTGCCAGCAGCACCTCAGGGTCAAACAGAAGTAGCAATCAGCCCCAGCATTTT
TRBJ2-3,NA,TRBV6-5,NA,CASSGTYTDTQYF,TGTGCCAGCAGTGGGACCTACACAGATACGCAGTATTTT
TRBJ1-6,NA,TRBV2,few,CASRLQGLPSPLHF,TGTGCCAGCAGGCTCCAGGGGCTACCTTCACCCCTCCACTTT
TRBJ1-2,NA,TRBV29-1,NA,CSVAKGGDYGYTF,TGCAGCGTTGCGAAGGGGGGCGACTATGGCTACACCTTC
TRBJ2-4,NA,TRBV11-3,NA,CASSFERDIQYF,TGTGCCAGCAGCTTCGAGAGAGACATTCAGTACTTC
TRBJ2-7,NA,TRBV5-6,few,CASSLLQGTEQYF,TGTGCCAGCAGCTTACTTCAGGGAACCGAGCAGTACTTC
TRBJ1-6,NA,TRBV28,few,CASSLEGLSPLHF,TGTGCCAGCAGTTTAGAGGGCCTCTCACCCCTCCACTTT
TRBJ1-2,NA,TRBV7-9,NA,CASSATRQGSGYTF,TGTGCCAGCAGCGCCACACGGCAGGGTTCTGGCTACACCTTC
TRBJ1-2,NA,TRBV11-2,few,CASSLGGHQRGGYTF,TGTGCCAGCAGCTTAGGAGGACACCAGAGGGGTGGCTACACCTTC
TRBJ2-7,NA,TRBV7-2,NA,CASSLAAQGTYEQYF,TGTGCCAGCAGCTTAGCCGCACAGGGAACCTACGAGCAGTACTTC
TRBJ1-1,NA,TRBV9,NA,CASSRRGDTEAFF,TGTGCCAGCAGCCGAAGGGGGGACACTGAAGCTTTCTTT
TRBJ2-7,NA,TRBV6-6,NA,CASSYQDSVTYEQYF,TGTGCCAGCAGTTATCAAGACAGCGTGACCTACGAGCAGTACTTC
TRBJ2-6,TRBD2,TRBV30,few,CAWATSGTNSGANVLTF,TGTGCCTGGGCCACTAGCGGGACCAACTCTGGGGCCAACGTCCTGACTTTC
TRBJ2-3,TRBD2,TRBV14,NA,CASSQGLAGRDTQYF,TGTGCCAGCAGCCAAGGGCTAGCGGGGAGGGATACGCAGTATTTT
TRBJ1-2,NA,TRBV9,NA,CASSVDGSLDGYTF,TGTGCCAGCAGCGTCGATGGTTCTTTGGATGGCTACACCTTC
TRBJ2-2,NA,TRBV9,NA,CASSSQGGTTGELFF,TGTGCCAGCAGTTCCCAGGGGGGAACCACCGGGGAGCTGTTTTTT
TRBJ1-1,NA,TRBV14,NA,CASSSSGGTEAFF,TGTGCCAGCAGCTCTTCGGGGGGCACTGAAGCTTTCTTT
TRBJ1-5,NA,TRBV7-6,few,CASSLVSGPYSNQPQHF,TGTGCCAGCAGCTTAGTGTCAGGGCCGTATAGCAATCAGCCCCAGCATTTT
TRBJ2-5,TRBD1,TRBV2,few,CASSWTGQETQYF,TGTGCCAGCAGTTGGACAGGGCAAGAGACCCAGTACTTC
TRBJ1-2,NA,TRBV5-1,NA,CASSSRGGTSNYGYTF,TGCGCCAGCAGCTCCAGGGGAGGGACTTCTAACTATGGCTACACCTTC
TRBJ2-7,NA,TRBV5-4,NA,CASSSGLANYEQYF,TGTGCCAGCAGCTCGGGACTCGCGAACTACGAGCAGTACTTC
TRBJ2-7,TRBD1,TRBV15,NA,CATSRETGQWNEQYF,TGTGCCACCAGCAGAGAGACGGGACAGTGGAACGAGCAGTACTTC
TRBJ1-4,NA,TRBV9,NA,CASSAYGTGKREKLFF,TGTGCCAGCAGCGCCTACGGGACGGGGAAACGTGAAAAACTGTTTTTT
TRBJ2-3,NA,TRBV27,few,CASSPQADTQYF,TGTGCCAGCAGTCCCCAGGCAGATACGCAGTATTTT
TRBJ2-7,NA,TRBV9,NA,CASSVDPLSSYEQYF,TGTGCCAGCAGCGTAGATCCCCTTAGCTCCTACGAGCAGTACTTC
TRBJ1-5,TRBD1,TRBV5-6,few,CASSLLGTEVGYSNQPQHF,TGTGCCAGCAGCTTGTTAGGGACAGAAGTGGGGTATAGCAATCAGCCCCAGCATTTT
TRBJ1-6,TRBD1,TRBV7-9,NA,CASSVQGQGNNSPLHF,TGTGCCAGCAGCGTACAGGGACAGGGTAACAATTCACCCCTCCACTTT
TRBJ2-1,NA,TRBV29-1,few,CSVGEGSSSYNEQFF,TGCAGCGTTGGTGAAGGGTCTAGCTCCTACAATGAGCAGTTCTTC
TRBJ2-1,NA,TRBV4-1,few,CASSPVEWGEKFF,TGCGCCAGCAGCCCCGTTGAGTGGGGGGAAAAGTTCTTC
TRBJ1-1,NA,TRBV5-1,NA,CASSLAPTNTEAFF,TGCGCCAGCAGCTTGGCGCCTACGAACACTGAAGCTTTCTTT